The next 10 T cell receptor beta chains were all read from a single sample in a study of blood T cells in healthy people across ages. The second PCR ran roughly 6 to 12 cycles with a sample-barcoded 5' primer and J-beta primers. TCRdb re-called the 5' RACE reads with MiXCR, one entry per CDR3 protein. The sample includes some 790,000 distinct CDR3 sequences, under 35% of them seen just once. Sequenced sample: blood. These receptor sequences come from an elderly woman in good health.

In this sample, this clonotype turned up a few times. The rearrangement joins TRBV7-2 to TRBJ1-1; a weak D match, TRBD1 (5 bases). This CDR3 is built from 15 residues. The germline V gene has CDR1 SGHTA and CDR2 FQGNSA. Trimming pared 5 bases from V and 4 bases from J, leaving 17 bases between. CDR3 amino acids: CASSPQMGGGTEAFF. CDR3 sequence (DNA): TGTGCCAGCAGCCCCCAGATGGGGGGTGGCACTGAAGCTTTCTTT.

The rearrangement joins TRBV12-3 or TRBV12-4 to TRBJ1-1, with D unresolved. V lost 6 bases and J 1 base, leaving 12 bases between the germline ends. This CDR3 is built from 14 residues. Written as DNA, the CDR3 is TGTGCCAGCAGCGAGGGAAATAGGAACACTGAAGCTTTCTTT. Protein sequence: CASSEGNRNTEAFF.

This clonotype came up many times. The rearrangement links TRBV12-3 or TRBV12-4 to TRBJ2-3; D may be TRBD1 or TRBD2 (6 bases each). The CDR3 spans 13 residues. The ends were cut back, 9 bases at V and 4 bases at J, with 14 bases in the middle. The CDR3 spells CASTGALPDTQYF. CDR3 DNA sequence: TGTGCCAGTACGGGGGCTCTTCCAGATACGCAGTATTTT.

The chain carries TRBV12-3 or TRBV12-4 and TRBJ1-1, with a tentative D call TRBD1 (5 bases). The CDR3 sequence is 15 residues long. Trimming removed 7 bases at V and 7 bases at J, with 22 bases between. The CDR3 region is CASKKTDGDRGEAFF. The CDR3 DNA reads TGTGCCAGCAAAAAAACCGACGGAGATAGGGGTGAAGCTTTCTTT.

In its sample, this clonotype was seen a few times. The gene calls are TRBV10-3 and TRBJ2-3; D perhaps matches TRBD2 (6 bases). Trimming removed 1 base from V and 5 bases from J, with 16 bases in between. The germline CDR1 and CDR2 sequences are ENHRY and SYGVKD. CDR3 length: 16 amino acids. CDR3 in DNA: TGTGCCATCAGTGAGTATGCGGGACGGGGCCGAGATACGCAGTATTTT. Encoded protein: CAISEYAGRGRDTQYF.

CDR3 DNA sequence: TGTGCCAGCAGTTGGCGGGACGGGTACAATGAGCAGTTCTTC. Its translation: CASSWRDGYNEQFF. This rearrangement joins TRBV6-2 or TRBV6-3 to TRBJ2-1, with D possibly being TRBD2 (6 bases). Trimming shortened V by 4 bases and J by 4 bases, and 11 bases separated the two germline ends. The length of the CDR3 is 14 residues. CDR1 is MNHEY and CDR2 is SVGEGT in the germline V gene.

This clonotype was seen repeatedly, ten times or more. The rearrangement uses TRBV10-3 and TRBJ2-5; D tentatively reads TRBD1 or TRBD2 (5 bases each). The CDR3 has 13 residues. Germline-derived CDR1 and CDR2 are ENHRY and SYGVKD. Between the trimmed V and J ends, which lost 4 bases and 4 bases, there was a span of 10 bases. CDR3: CAISVGVRETQYF. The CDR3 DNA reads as TGTGCCATCAGTGTGGGGGTGAGAGAGACCCAGTACTTC.

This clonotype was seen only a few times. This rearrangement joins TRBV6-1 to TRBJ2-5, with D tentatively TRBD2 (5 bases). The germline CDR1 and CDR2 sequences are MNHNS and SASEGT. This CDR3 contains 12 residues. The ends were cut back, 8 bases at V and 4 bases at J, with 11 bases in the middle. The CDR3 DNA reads TGTGCCAGCGGAGAGAGGGCAGAGACCCAGTACTTC. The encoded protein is CASGERAETQYF.

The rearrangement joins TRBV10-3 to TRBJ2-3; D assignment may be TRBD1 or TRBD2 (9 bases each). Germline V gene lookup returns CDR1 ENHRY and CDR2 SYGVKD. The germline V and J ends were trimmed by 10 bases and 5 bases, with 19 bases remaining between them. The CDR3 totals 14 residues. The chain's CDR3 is CATQLAGQGDTQYF. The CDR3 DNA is TGTGCCACCCAGCTAGCGGGACAGGGAGATACGCAGTATTTT.

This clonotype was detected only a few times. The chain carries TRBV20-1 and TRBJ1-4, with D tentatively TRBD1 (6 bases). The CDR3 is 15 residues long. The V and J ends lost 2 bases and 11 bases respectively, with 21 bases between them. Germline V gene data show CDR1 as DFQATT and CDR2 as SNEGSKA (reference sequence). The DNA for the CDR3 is TGCAGTGCTAGAATGTTGCGGGACACAGCAATTAAACTGTTTTTT. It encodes CSARMLRDTAIKLFF.